One and the same sample provided the 22 T cell receptor beta chains below, sequenced in a study of T cell repertoires in cytomegalovirus infection. In TCRdb, the reads were re-called with MiXCR into one record per CDR3 protein. Here the sample spans about 360,000 distinct CDR3 sequences, 15% to 20% being singletons. The sample was PBMCs. The receptors were sampled from a human donor in good health (CMV status not recorded). Some clones in this sample may be carry-over from other donors' samples.

This clonotype has just one count. V gene TRBV7-6 combines with J gene TRBJ2-2; tentative D call: TRBD2 (6 bases). CDR3 length: 17 amino acids. V dropped 0 bases and J dropped 0 bases, with 11 bases sitting between them. The germline V gene has CDR1 SGHVS and CDR2 FNYEAQ. The CDR3 spells CASSLARRGTNTGELFF. The CDR3 nucleotides are TGTGCCAGCAGCTTAGCGAGGCGGGGCACGAACACCGGGGAGCTGTTTTTT.

The chain couples TRBV20-1 to TRBJ2-5, with unresolved D. V lost 3 bases and J 7 bases, leaving 24 bases between the germline ends. The CDR3 sequence is 16 residues long. Germline V gene lookup returns CDR1 DFQATT and CDR2 SNEGSKA (reference sequence). The CDR3 sequence is CSASWVVRSLPGTQYF. CDR3 coding DNA: TGCAGTGCTAGTTGGGTGGTGCGGAGCCTCCCCGGGACCCAGTACTTC.

The gene calls are TRBV2 and TRBJ1-5; D uncertain. CDR1 is SNHLY and CDR2 is FYNNEI in the germline V gene. The CDR3 is 15 amino acids. The V end lost 3 bases, the J end lost 0 bases, and 9 bases lay between the germline ends. CDR3 sequence reads: CASSEEALSNQPQHF. The CDR3 DNA sequence: TGTGCCAGCAGTGAGGAGGCTCTTAGCAATCAGCCCCAGCATTTT.

The chain employs TRBV10-3 and TRBJ2-1, with TRBD2 matching over 8 bases. The CDR3 contains 15 residues. V was clipped by 2 bases and J by 8 bases; unmatched bases: 8. The germline CDR1 and CDR2 sequences are ENHRY and SYGVKD. CDR3 sequence reads: CAISEVDGRAHEQFF. CDR3 nucleotides: TGTGCCATCAGTGAGGTTGACGGGAGGGCCCATGAGCAGTTCTTC.

This chain joins TRBV7-2 and TRBJ1-2; 11 nucleotides agree with TRBD1. Per the germline V gene, CDR1 is SGHTA and CDR2 is FQGNSA. The V gene end was trimmed by 3 bases and the J gene end by 7 bases; junction bases not matched to a gene: 4. The CDR3 runs to 14 residues. CDR3 sequence reads: CASSLDRGRGGYTF. In DNA, the CDR3 is TGTGCCAGCAGCTTGGACAGGGGGCGTGGTGGCTACACCTTC.

The CDR3 DNA follows: TGTGCCAGTCTTTCCACCGGGGAGCTGTTTTTT. Protein product: CASLSTGELFF. This rearrangement joins TRBV25-1 to TRBJ2-2, with D unclear. Per the germline V gene, CDR1 is MGHDK and CDR2 is SYGVNS. The CDR3 contains 11 residues. Trimming removed 9 bases from V and 4 bases from J, with 6 bases in between.

The rearrangement joins TRBV10-3 to TRBJ2-7, with TRBD2 matching 9 bases. The CDR3 sequence is 14 residues long. V trimming: 5 bases; J trimming: 5 bases; junction bases outside the gene matches: 7. The germline V gene encodes CDR1 ENHRY and CDR2 SYGVKD. The CDR3 protein is CAISIGREGDEQYF. In DNA form, the CDR3 reads TGTGCCATCAGTATTGGGCGGGAGGGGGACGAGCAGTACTTC.

Ten or more counts support this clonotype. The chain carries TRBV7-8 and TRBJ1-1; D may be TRBD1 (5 bases). The CDR3 runs to 17 residues. V gave up 3 bases and J gave up 4 bases, with 21 bases separating them. Germline CDR1 and CDR2: SGHVS and FQNEAQ. The CDR3 loop is CASSLDTETRRLTEAFF. The CDR3 DNA is TGTGCCAGCAGCTTGGACACGGAAACGAGGCGTCTCACTGAAGCTTTCTTT.

This clonotype has ten or more counts. CDR3 DNA sequence: TGTGCCAGCAGCTCGCTACGGCCCATAGGTTCACCCCTCCACTTT. As protein: CASSSLRPIGSPLHF. The gene calls are TRBV7-2 and TRBJ1-6; D gene uncertain. This CDR3 contains 15 residues. V lost 4 bases, J lost 9 bases, and 16 bases lay in between. The germline V gene has CDR1 SGHTA and CDR2 FQGNSA. Full variable domain (remainder filled in from reference TRBV7-2 and TRBJ1-6): GAGVSQSPSNKVTEKGKDVELRCDPISGHTALYWYRQSLGQGLEFLIYFQGNSAPDKSGLPSDRFSAERTGGSVSTLTIQRTQQEDSAVYLCASSSLRPIGSPLHFGNGTRLTVT.

This clonotype was seen a handful of times. This rearrangement joins TRBV18 to TRBJ1-5; D gene uncertain. Germline values: CDR1 KGHSH, CDR2 LQKENI. CDR3 length equals 15 residues. V lost 1 base and J lost 2, with 9 bases in between. CDR3 sequence reads: CASSPQGNGNQPQHF. In nucleotides, the CDR3 is TGTGCCAGCTCACCACAGGGTAATGGCAATCAGCCCCAGCATTTT.

The rearrangement joins TRBV12-3 or TRBV12-4 to TRBJ2-3; the D call may be TRBD1 or TRBD2 (5 bases each). The V end was cut by 4 bases, the J end by 14 bases, with 19 bases between. CDR3 length equals 13 residues. CDR3: CASSSPRGPPVYF. DNA of the CDR3: TGTGCCAGCAGTTCTCCCCGGGGACCACCGGTGTATTTT.

The chain recombines TRBV10-3 with TRBJ1-4; D not certain. Germline values: CDR1 ENHRY, CDR2 SYGVKD. This CDR3 is 16 amino acids long. Trimming removed 1 base at V and 6 bases at J, with 15 bases between. The CDR3 coding sequence is TGTGCCATCAGTGAGTTCAGCGGGGAGGGAGATGAAAAACTGTTTTTT. This translates into CAISEFSGEGDEKLFF.

This sequence joins TRBV4-1 and TRBJ2-7; TRBD2 might be the D (5 bases). Germline assignment: CDR1 MGHRA and CDR2 YSYEKL. Trimming left V 0 bases short and J 2 bases short, with 8 bases between. This CDR3 is built from 14 residues. The CDR3 DNA sequence: TGCGCCAGCAGCCAAGAGTACGGGACCTACGAGCAGTACTTC. It translates to CASSQEYGTYEQYF.

This clonotype was seen more than once but under ten times. The rearrangement uses TRBV18 and TRBJ1-5, with TRBD1 identical over 8 bases. CDR3 length: 14 amino acids. The germline gives CDR1 KGHSH, CDR2 LQKENI. Germline trimming cut 3 bases from V and 7 bases from J; bases unmatched to any gene: 5. Here the CDR3 DNA reads TGTGCCAGCTCACCCGACAGGGGCGGACAGCCCCAGCATTTT. Translating gives CASSPDRGGQPQHF. The complete variable domain, with remaining parts taken from reference TRBV18 and TRBJ1-5, reads NAGVMQNPRHLVRRRGQEARLRCSPMKGHSHVYWYRQLPEEGLKFMVYLQKENIIDESGMPKERFSAEFPKEGPSILRIQQVVRGDSAAYFCASSPDRGGQPQHFGDGTRLSIL.

This clonotype was seen a handful of times. CDR3 region: CASRLAGPTDTQYF. CDR3 coding DNA: TGTGCCAGTCGACTAGCGGGGCCCACAGATACGCAGTATTTT. The chain employs TRBV6-6 and TRBJ2-3; TRBD2 matches at 11 bases. This CDR3 contains 14 residues. Losses at the gene ends were 9 bases for V and 2 bases for J; bases not matched to a gene: 4. Germline CDR1 MNHNY, CDR2 SVGAGI (reference sequence).

J is TRBJ1-5 and V is TRBV19; D gene ambiguous. CDR1 is LNHDA and CDR2 is SQIVND in the germline V gene (reference sequence). The CDR3 contains 13 residues. Trimming stripped 0 bases from V and 9 bases from J, with 9 bases between. CDR3 in DNA: TGTGCCAGTAGTATAGACTCCAGAGGGCCCCAGCATTTT. Translating gives CASSIDSRGPQHF.

The V gene is TRBV20-1, the J gene TRBJ2-1, with D perhaps TRBD2 (6 bases). The V and J ends lost 1 base and 1 base respectively, with 14 bases between them. The germline V gene has CDR1 DFQATT and CDR2 SNEGSKA (reference sequence). The CDR3 sequence is 16 residues long. The CDR3 loop is CSARGPVGGSYNEQFF. The CDR3 nucleotides are TGCAGTGCTAGAGGCCCGGTCGGGGGATCCTACAATGAGCAGTTCTTC.

The J gene is TRBJ1-1, the V gene TRBV3-1; 9 bases match TRBD1. V shed 3 bases and J 5 bases; nucleotides not matched to a gene: 4. Germline V lookup: CDR1 LGHDT, CDR2 YNNKEL (reference sequence). This CDR3 has 14 residues. This CDR3 is CASSQWTGETEAFF. For the CDR3, the DNA is TGTGCCAGCAGCCAGTGGACAGGGGAAACTGAAGCTTTCTTT.

This clonotype was seen a few times. This chain uses TRBV6-6 with TRBJ2-3; possibly TRBD1 for D (5 bases). Germline CDR1 MNHNY, CDR2 SVGAGI (reference sequence). The CDR3 length is 14 residues. V lost 2 bases and J lost 5, with 11 bases in between. The chain's CDR3 is CASSYGRVGDTQYF. DNA for the CDR3: TGTGCCAGCAGTTACGGCAGGGTGGGAGATACGCAGTATTTT.

The rearrangement joins TRBV29-1 to TRBJ2-6, with D perhaps TRBD2 (6 bases). Germline V gene lookup returns CDR1 SQVTM and CDR2 ANQGSEA. Trimming cost V 0 bases and J 0 bases, with 6 bases left between them. This CDR3 is built from 15 residues. DNA for the CDR3: TGCAGCGTTGAAGAGGGGGGCTCTGGGGCCAACGTCCTGACTTTC. Amino acid sequence: CSVEEGGSGANVLTF.

The V gene is TRBV10-3, the J gene TRBJ2-5, with D possibly matching TRBD1 (6 bases). V lost 5 bases, J lost 5 bases, and 12 bases lay in between. This CDR3 contains 13 residues. Germline CDR1 ENHRY, CDR2 SYGVKD. The CDR3 nucleotides read TGTGCCATCAGTCGACAGGTCGGTGAGACCCAGTACTTC. It specifies CAISRQVGETQYF.

This rearrangement joins TRBV12-3 or TRBV12-4 to TRBJ2-2; the match to TRBD1 covers 8 bases. V shed 7 bases, J shed 1 base, and the junction held 2 bases outside the gene matches. CDR3 length: 14 amino acids. The CDR3 spells CASTGTGNTGELFF. The CDR3 DNA follows: TGTGCCAGCACCGGGACAGGGAACACCGGGGAGCTGTTTTTT.